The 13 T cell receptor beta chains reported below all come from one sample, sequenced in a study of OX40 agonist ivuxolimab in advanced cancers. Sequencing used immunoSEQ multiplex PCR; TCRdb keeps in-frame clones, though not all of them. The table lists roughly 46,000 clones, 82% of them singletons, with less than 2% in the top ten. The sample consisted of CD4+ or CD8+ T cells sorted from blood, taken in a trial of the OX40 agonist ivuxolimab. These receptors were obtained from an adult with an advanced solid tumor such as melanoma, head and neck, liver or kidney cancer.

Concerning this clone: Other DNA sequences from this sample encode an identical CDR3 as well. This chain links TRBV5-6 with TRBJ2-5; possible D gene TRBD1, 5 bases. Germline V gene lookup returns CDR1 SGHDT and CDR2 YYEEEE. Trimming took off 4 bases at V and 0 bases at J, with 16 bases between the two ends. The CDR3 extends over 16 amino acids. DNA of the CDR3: TGTGCCAGCAGCCCGGACCTGGGGCAGCACCAAGAGACCCAGTACTTC. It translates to CASSPDLGQHQETQYF.

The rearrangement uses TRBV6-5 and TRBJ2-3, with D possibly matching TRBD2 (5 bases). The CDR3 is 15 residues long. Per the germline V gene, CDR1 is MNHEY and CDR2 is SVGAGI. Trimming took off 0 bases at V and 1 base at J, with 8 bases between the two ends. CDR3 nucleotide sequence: TGTGCCAGCAGTTACTCCCCAGCGGGCACAGATACGCAGTATTTT. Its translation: CASSYSPAGTDTQYF.

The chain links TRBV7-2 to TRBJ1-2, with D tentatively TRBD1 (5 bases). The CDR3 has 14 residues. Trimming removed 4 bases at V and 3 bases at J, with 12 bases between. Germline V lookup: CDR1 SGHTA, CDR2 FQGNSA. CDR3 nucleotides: TGTGCCAGCAGCTCTCAGAGGGGCCACTATGGCTACACCTTC. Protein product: CASSSQRGHYGYTF.

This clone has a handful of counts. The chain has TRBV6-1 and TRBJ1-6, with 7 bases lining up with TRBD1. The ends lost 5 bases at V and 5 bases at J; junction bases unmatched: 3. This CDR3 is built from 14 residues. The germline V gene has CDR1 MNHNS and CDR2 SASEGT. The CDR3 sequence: CASSRTGDNSPLHF. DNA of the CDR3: TGTGCCAGCAGTAGGACAGGAGATAATTCACCCCTCCACTTT.

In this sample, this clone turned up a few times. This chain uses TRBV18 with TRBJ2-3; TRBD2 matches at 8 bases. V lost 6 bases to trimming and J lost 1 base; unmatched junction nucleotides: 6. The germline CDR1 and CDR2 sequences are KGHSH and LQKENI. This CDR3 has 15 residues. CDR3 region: CASSRSGDGTDTQYF. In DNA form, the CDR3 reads TGTGCCAGCTCCCGTAGCGGGGATGGCACAGATACGCAGTATTTT.

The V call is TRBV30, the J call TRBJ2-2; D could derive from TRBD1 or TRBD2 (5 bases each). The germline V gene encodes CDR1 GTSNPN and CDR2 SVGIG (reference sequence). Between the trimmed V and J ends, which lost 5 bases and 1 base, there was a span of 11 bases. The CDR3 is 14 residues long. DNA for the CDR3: TGTGCCTGGGGGGCGAGGGGGAACACCGGGGAGCTGTTTTTT. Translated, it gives CAWGARGNTGELFF.

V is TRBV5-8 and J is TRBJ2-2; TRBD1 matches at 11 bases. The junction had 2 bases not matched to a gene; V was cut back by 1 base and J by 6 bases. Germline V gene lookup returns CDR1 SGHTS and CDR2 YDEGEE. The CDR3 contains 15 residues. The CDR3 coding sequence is TGTGCCAGCAGCTTGCGGACAGGGGGCCCCGGGGAGCTGTTTTTT. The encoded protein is CASSLRTGGPGELFF. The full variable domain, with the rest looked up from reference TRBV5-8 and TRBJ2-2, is EAGVTQSPTHLIKTRGQQATLRCSPISGHTSVYWYQQALGLGLQFLLWYDEGEERNRGNFPPRFSGRQFPNYSSELNVNALELEDSALYLCASSLRTGGPGELFFGEGSRLTVL.

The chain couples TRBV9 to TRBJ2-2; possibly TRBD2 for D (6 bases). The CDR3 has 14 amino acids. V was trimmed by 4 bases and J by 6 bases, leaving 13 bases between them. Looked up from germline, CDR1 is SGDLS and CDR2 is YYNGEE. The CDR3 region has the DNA TGTGCCAGCAGCACCTTTGGAGGGCCCGGGGAGCTGTTTTTT. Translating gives CASSTFGGPGELFF. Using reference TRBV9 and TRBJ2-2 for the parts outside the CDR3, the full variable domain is DSGVTQTPKHLITATGQRVTLRCSPRSGDLSVYWYQQSLDQGLQFLIQYYNGEERAKGNILERFSAQQFPDLHSELNLSSLELGDSALYFCASSTFGGPGELFFGEGSRLTVL.

The CDR3 region has the DNA TGTGCCAGCAGCGCGCGCTCAACGGGGGGAGGTAGCAATGAGCAGTTCTTC. Amino acids: CASSARSTGGGSNEQFF. The chain carries TRBV7-9 and TRBJ2-1; 7 bases are shared with TRBD2. Trimming at V came to 5 bases and at J to 6 bases, leaving 16 bases not matched to a gene. This CDR3 is built from 17 residues. Looked up from germline, CDR1 is SEHNR and CDR2 is FQNEAQ (reference sequence).

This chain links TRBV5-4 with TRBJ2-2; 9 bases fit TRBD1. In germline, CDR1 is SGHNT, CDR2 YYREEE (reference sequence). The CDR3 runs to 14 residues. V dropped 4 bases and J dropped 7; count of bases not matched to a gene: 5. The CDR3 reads CASSPDRGFGELFF. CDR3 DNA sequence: TGTGCCAGCAGCCCGGACAGGGGATTCGGGGAGCTGTTTTTT.

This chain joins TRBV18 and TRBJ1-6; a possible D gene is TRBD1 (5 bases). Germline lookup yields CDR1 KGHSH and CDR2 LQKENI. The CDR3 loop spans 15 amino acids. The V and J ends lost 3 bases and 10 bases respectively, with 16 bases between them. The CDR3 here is CASSPGPADRSPLHF. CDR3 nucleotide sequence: TGTGCCAGCTCACCGGGGCCTGCCGATCGGTCACCCCTCCACTTT.

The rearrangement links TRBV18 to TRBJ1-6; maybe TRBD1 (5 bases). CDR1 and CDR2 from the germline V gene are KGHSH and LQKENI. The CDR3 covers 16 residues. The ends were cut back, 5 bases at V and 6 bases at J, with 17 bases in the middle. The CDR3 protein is CASSNGERGPNSPLHF. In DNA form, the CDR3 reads TGTGCCAGCTCAAACGGCGAACGGGGACCTAATTCACCCCTCCACTTT.

CDR3 sequence (DNA): TGTGCCAGCAGTGAAGAGGGCGGGGCGGAGACCCAGTACTTC. Protein product: CASSEEGGAETQYF. This chain joins TRBV2 and TRBJ2-5, with D possibly matching TRBD2 (6 bases). The CDR3 contains 14 residues. CDR1 and CDR2 (germline): SNHLY, FYNNEI. V was cut by 1 base and J by 5 bases, with 11 bases left in between.